Listed below are T cell receptor beta chains from one sample, sequenced in a study of read filtering for tumor transcriptome and immune sequencing. TCRdb independently ran MiXCR on the reads; one entry per CDR3 protein. The table has 75,000 to 90,000 distinct CDR3 sequences, approximately 13% seen once; the top ten hold about 16%. Sequencing was done on a sample of a population of CD138-negative cells sorted from bone marrow. The receptors were gathered from a donor at least 40 years old with multiple myeloma. The CDR3 runs from the conserved cysteine through the conserved F or W. D genes are given only for firm matches. The size entry is marked missing in some rows and otherwise reads once, few, many or a size class.

clone_size d_call j_call v_call cdr3_nt cdr3_aa
. . TRBJ1-2 TRBV20-1 TGCAGTGCTAGAGCGAGTACGAAGGCCCTCTCCTATGGCTACACCTTC CSARASTKALSYGYTF
many . TRBJ1-1 TRBV28 TGTGCCAGCAGTTTATGGGGGGGCGAGAACACTGAAGCTTTCTTT CASSLWGGENTEAFF
many TRBD2 TRBJ2-2 TRBV24-1 TGTGCCACCAGTGACCAAGGACTAGCGGGAGAAACGGCCGGGGAGCTGTTTTTT CATSDQGLAGETAGELFF
few TRBD2 TRBJ2-3 TRBV11-2 TGTGCCAGCAGCGTCTATAGCGGGCCTAGCACAGATACGCAGTATTTT CASSVYSGPSTDTQYF
many TRBD2 TRBJ2-5 TRBV29-1 TGCAGCGTTGAATTCGGGGGGACCCAAGAGACCCAGTACTTC CSVEFGGTQETQYF
many TRBD2 TRBJ2-1 TRBV29-1 TGCAGCGTTTCCGGGACTAACTACTACAATGAGCAGTTCTTC CSVSGTNYYNEQFF
. TRBD1 TRBJ2-1 TRBV7-2 TGTGCCAGCAGCTTAGGTAAAGGGGGCCAATACAATGAGCAGTTCTTC CASSLGKGGQYNEQFF
many TRBD2 TRBJ2-7 TRBV7-2 TGTGCCAGCAGCTTATATCTAGCGGGAGGACGTGAGCAGTACTTC CASSLYLAGGREQYF
many . TRBJ2-3 TRBV7-2 TGTGCCAGCAGCTACCGGGCGGATACGCAGTATTTT CASSYRADTQYF
many . TRBJ1-5 TRBV7-2 TGTGCCAGCAGCTTCCTGAATCAGCCCCAGCATTTT CASSFLNQPQHF
many TRBD2 TRBJ2-1 TRBV12-3/TRBV12-4 TGTGCCAGCAGTTTCTCGGGAGGGGGATACAATGAGCAGTTCTTC CASSFSGGGYNEQFF
. . TRBJ2-5 TRBV7-2 TGTGCCAGCAGCTTACGGGGAGGAGAGACCCAGTACTTC CASSLRGGETQYF
. TRBD1 TRBJ2-2 TRBV28 TGTGCCAGCAACTTTGGACAGGTTGCCACCGGGGAGCTGTTTTTT CASNFGQVATGELFF
. TRBD1 TRBJ1-1 TRBV27 TGTGCCAGCAGTTTTTCCACAGGGGTTACTGAAGCTTTCTTT CASSFSTGVTEAFF
. . TRBJ1-1 TRBV7-9 TGTGCCAGCAGCCCCCCGCCCCGGGCTTCCTTT CASSPPPRASF
many TRBD2 TRBJ2-1 TRBV7-9 TGTGCCAGCAGCTTCCGGGCTAGCGGGAGCGTGAGAGGGAATGAGCAGTTCTTC CASSFRASGSVRGNEQFF
many . TRBJ1-6 TRBV7-9 TGTGCCAGCAGCTCCCGCGGCAGGGTAGGATCACCCCTCCACTTT CASSSRGRVGSPLHF
many . TRBJ2-6 TRBV2 TGTGCCAGCTACACGATAAAGTATAGCTCTGGGGCCAACGTCCTGACTTTC CASYTIKYSSGANVLTF
many . TRBJ2-7 TRBV30 TGTGCCTGGAGTACTGTGTACGAGCAGTACTTC CAWSTVYEQYF
many TRBD1 TRBJ1-1 TRBV3-1 TGTGCCAGCAGCCAAGGGACAGGGCCAGATGAAGCTTTCTTT CASSQGTGPDEAFF
many TRBD1 TRBJ1-1 TRBV20-1 TGCAGTGCCGTACAGGGGCTTGGGAACACTGAAGCTTTCTTT CSAVQGLGNTEAFF
many TRBD1 TRBJ1-5 TRBV28 TGTGCCAGCAGTTTAAGGACAGGGGGTAGCAATCAGCCCCAGCATTTT CASSLRTGGSNQPQHF
many . TRBJ1-1 TRBV7-2 TGTGCCAGCAGCGATCAGGGCTGGGGGACTGAAGCTTTCTTT CASSDQGWGTEAFF
many TRBD2 TRBJ2-1 TRBV20-1 TGCAGTGCTGGGAACCCAGCGGGACTAGTCTACAATGAGCAGTTCTTC CSAGNPAGLVYNEQFF
. TRBD2 TRBJ2-5 TRBV5-1 TGCGCCAGCAGCTTGAGTTCGGGGGGAGAGACCCAGTACTTC CASSLSSGGETQYF
many . TRBJ1-1 TRBV4-1 TGCGCCAGCAGCCGGGCTGGGGGAGCGCCTGAAGCTTTCTTT CASSRAGGAPEAFF
many TRBD2 TRBJ2-1 TRBV28 TGTGCCAGCAGTTATCCGGGACTAGCGGGAATCGGGGAGCAGTTCTTC CASSYPGLAGIGEQFF
many TRBD1 TRBJ2-7 TRBV18 TGTGCCAGCTCACGGACCGGGACAGGGGCCTACGAGCAGTACTTC CASSRTGTGAYEQYF
many TRBD1 TRBJ2-2 TRBV7-6 TGTGCCAGCAGCTTAGCGGGACAGGGATTAGGCACCGGGGAGCTGTTTTTT CASSLAGQGLGTGELFF